The clone carrying this T cell receptor (beta chain) has just a few counts. Antigen: not known. The data belong to a study of beta chain features in type 1 diabetes. Study-wide background: No age, gender or cell yield differences were seen between patients and healthy donors. Examined across all samples were about 99,000,000 sorted cells. Findings and caveats of the study: Moderate yet significant TCRB CDR3 shortening was seen in Type 1 diabetes patients in all four CD4+ subsets. It was not settled here whether HLA type affects TCRB rearrangement.

Naive, central memory, regulatory and stem cell-like memory cells within the CD4+ compartment were sorted using CD45RO/CCR7/CD25/CD127/CD95/CD27. The CDR3 has 16 amino acids. Germline CDR1 reads SGHDT; CDR2 reads YYEEEE. Trimming took 0 bases from V and 0 from J; bases not matched to a gene: 0. cDNA synthesis used the whole RNA isolate, giving expressed TCRB sequences. Produced via immunoSEQ multiplex PCR; TCRdb's table is partial and in-frame only. In the table there are fewer than 400,000 clones, 9.3% of which are singletons. The receptor comes from a man aged 30 to 45 with type 1 diabetes. J is TRBJ2-2 and V is TRBV5-6, with 9 bases fitting TRBD1. The sample comprised central memory CD4+ T cells from blood. CDR3 amino acids: CASSLGQGANTGELFF. As DNA, the CDR3 is TGTGCCAGCAGCTTGGGACAGGGGGCGAACACCGGGGAGCTGTTTTTT.